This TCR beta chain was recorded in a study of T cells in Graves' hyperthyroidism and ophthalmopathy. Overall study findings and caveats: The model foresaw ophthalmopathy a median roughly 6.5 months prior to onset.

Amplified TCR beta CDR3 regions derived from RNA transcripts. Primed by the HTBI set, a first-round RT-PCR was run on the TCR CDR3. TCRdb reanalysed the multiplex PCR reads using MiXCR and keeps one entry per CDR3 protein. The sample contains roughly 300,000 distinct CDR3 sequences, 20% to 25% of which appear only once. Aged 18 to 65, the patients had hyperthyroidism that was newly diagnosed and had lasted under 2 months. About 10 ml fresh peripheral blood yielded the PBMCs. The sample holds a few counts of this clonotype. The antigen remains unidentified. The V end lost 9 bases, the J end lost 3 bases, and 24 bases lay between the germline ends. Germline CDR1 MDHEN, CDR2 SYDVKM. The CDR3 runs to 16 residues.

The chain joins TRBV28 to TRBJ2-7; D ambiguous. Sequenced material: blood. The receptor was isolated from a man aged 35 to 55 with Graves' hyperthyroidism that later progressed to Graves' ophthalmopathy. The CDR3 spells CASSPDPGHNIYEQYF. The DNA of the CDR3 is TGTGCCAGTAGTCCAGACCCGGGCCATAACATCTACGAGCAGTACTTC.